The source of this T cell receptor beta chain is a study of beta chain features in type 1 diabetes. Investigators reverse transcribed all isolated RNA, so they sequenced expressed TCRB transcripts. Measured with immunoSEQ multiplex PCR; TCRdb has only the in-frame clones, and not every one. This table has approximately 140,000 clones, around a tenth appearing once. This clone was picked up a small number of times. V shed 2 bases, J shed 3 bases, and the junction held 6 bases outside the gene matches. This CDR3 is 16 amino acids long. Germline V gives CDR1 SGHVS, CDR2 FNYEAQ. Sequenced material: central memory CD4+ T cells from blood. This clonotype was obtained from a woman aged 35 to 49 in good health. V gene TRBV7-6 combines with J gene TRBJ1-4; TRBD1 aligns across 7 bases. As DNA, the CDR3 is TGTGCCAGCAGCTTACGACAGGGTACGGCTAATGAAAAACTGTTTTTT. Protein product: CASSLRQGTANEKLFF.